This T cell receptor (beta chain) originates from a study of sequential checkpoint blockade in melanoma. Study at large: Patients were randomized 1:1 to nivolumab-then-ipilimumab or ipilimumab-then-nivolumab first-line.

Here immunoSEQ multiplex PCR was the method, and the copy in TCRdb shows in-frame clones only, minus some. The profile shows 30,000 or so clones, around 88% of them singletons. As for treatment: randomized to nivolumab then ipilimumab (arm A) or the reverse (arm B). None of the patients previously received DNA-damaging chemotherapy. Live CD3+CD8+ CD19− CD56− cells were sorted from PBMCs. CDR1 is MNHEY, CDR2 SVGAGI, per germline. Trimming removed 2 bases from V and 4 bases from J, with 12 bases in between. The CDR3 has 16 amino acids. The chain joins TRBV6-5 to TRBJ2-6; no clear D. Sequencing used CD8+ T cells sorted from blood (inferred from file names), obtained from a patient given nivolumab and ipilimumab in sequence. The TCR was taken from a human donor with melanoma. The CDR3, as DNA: TGTGCCAGCAGTTACCCCGCCGAGCCGGGGGCCAACGTCCTGACTTTC. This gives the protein CASSYPAEPGANVLTF.